Listed here are 26 T cell receptor beta chains from one sample, sequenced in a study of identical twins. Each CDR3 protein gets one entry after TCRdb re-called the 5' RACE reads with MiXCR. The sample consists of 520,000 or so distinct CDR3 sequences, roughly a fifth of them appearing once. The same data also went into a second study, on T cells expressing NK-cell markers.

Input material: CD4+ T cells sorted from blood. These receptors all come from a woman aged 18 to 35 in good health.

This rearrangement joins TRBV20-1 to TRBJ2-1; 11 bases are a match to TRBD2. The V gene end was trimmed by 7 bases and the J gene end by 4 bases; junction bases not matched to a gene: 9. The CDR3 has 15 amino acids. The germline V gene has CDR1 DFQATT and CDR2 SNEGSKA (reference sequence). For the CDR3, the DNA is TGCAGTGTCGTGGAACTAGCGGGAGCATACAATGAGCAGTTCTTC. Translating gives CSVVELAGAYNEQFF.

The rearrangement joins TRBV5-1 to TRBJ2-7; the match to TRBD1 covers 8 bases. CDR3 length equals 13 residues. Germline lookup yields CDR1 SGHRS and CDR2 YFSETQ. J gave up 5 bases and V 5 bases, and 6 bases lay outside the gene matches. The CDR3 region has the DNA TGCGCCAGCAGTTCTGACAGGGGAAACGAGCAGTACTTC. Its translation is CASSSDRGNEQYF.

This clonotype was found many times. The rearrangement joins TRBV12-3 or TRBV12-4 to TRBJ1-1, with 11 bases fitting TRBD1. This CDR3 is built from 13 residues. V gave up 6 bases and J gave up 4 bases; unmatched junction bases: 1. Written as DNA, the CDR3 is TGTGCCAGCAGGGGGACAGGGGGCACTGAAGCTTTCTTT. It encodes CASRGTGGTEAFF.

This clonotype was recorded a few times. The chain joins TRBV6-5 to TRBJ1-1, with D maybe TRBD1 (5 bases). CDR3 size: 14 residues. The germline CDR1 and CDR2 sequences are MNHEY and SVGAGI. Trimming shortened V by 2 bases and J by 9 bases, and 16 bases separated the two germline ends. The CDR3 DNA sequence: TGTGCCAGCAGTTACGAGGGGATAGATTTAAAAGCTTTCTTT. This encodes CASSYEGIDLKAFF.

Only a few counts were recorded for this clonotype. In DNA, the CDR3 is TGTGCCAGCAGTGAGGACTCGATCGACGTGGATGAGCAGTTCTTC. Translating it yields CASSEDSIDVDEQFF. This sequence joins TRBV12-3 or TRBV12-4 and TRBJ2-1; maybe TRBD2 (5 bases). V was cut by 5 bases and J by 8 bases, with 19 bases left in between. The CDR3 runs 15 residues.

The V and J genes are TRBV10-3 and TRBJ2-7; 8 bases align to TRBD2. Germline V CDR1 and CDR2: ENHRY, SYGVKD. V lost 2 bases to trimming and J lost 4 bases; unmatched junction nucleotides: 7. This CDR3 is 15 amino acids long. The CDR3 loop is CAISEPGTSQYEQYF. The CDR3 region has the DNA TGTGCCATCAGTGAGCCGGGGACTAGTCAATACGAGCAGTACTTC.

The chain carries TRBV9 and TRBJ2-1; D may be TRBD2 (7 bases). Germline CDR1 reads SGDLS; CDR2 reads YYNGEE. This CDR3 region has 15 residues. Trimming cost V 2 bases and J 5 bases, with 14 bases left between them. In DNA form, the CDR3 reads TGTGCCAGCAGCGTTGGGGGGGCGCTGAACAATGAGCAGTTCTTC. This codes for CASSVGGALNNEQFF.

This clonotype was counted between two and nine times. The V gene is TRBV10-3, the J gene TRBJ2-3; 7 bases align to TRBD2. CDR3 length: 14 residues. CDR1 is ENHRY and CDR2 is SYGVKD in the germline V gene. Losses at the gene ends were 9 bases for V and 1 base for J; bases not matched to a gene: 7. Here the CDR3 reads CAMRSRGGTDTQYF. DNA of the CDR3: TGTGCCATGAGGTCCCGGGGGGGCACAGATACGCAGTATTTT.

The chain combines TRBV2 with TRBJ1-6; possibly TRBD1 for D (5 bases). This CDR3 contains 15 residues. Deletions cut 2 bases from V and 5 bases from J, with 10 bases between. Germline CDR1 is SNHLY and CDR2 is FYNNEI. The CDR3 spells CASSEQGSDNSPLHF. CDR3 sequence (DNA): TGTGCCAGCAGTGAACAGGGAAGTGATAATTCACCCCTCCACTTT.

This clonotype was observed a few times. The chain recombines TRBV7-2 with TRBJ2-1, with D possibly being TRBD2 (6 bases). This CDR3 spans 15 amino acids. The germline CDR1 and CDR2 sequences are SGHTA and FQGNSA. Trimming left V 5 bases short and J 1 base short, with 12 bases between. The CDR3 sequence is CASSPRGLSYNEQFF. The CDR3 coding sequence is TGTGCCAGCAGCCCTCGAGGACTATCCTACAATGAGCAGTTCTTC. The whole variable domain, remainder taken from reference TRBV7-2 and TRBJ2-1, is GAGVSQSPSNKVTEKGKDVELRCDPISGHTALYWYRQSLGQGLEFLIYFQGNSAPDKSGLPSDRFSAERTGGSVSTLTIQRTQQEDSAVYLCASSPRGLSYNEQFFGPGTRLTVL.

This clonotype was seen more than once but under ten times. The V gene is TRBV20-1, the J gene TRBJ1-5, with TRBD1 matching over 9 bases. The V segment lost 5 bases and the J segment 9 bases; nucleotides outside the gene matches: 5. The V gene's germline CDR1 is DFQATT and CDR2 SNEGSKA (reference sequence). This CDR3 comprises 12 residues. CDR3 sequence (DNA): TGCAGTGCTCGGACAGGGGCCGGGCCCCAGCATTTT. Its translation: CSARTGAGPQHF.

The chain uses TRBV10-3 and TRBJ2-7, with D perhaps TRBD2 (6 bases). Trimming took 3 bases from V and 5 from J, leaving 17 bases between them. The CDR3 consists of 15 residues. Germline CDR1 and CDR2: ENHRY and SYGVKD. CDR3 residues: CAISDRDSDSDEQYF. The CDR3 DNA sequence: TGTGCCATCAGTGATCGGGACTCCGATTCTGACGAGCAGTACTTC.

This clonotype occurred a few times. J is TRBJ2-5 and V is TRBV28; 7 positions agree with TRBD2. The junction had 7 bases not matched to a gene; V was cut back by 10 bases and J by 5 bases. Germline V gene data show CDR1 as MDHEN and CDR2 as SYDVKM. The CDR3 is made up of 12 amino acids. CDR3 residues: CATRGDGETQYF. Here the CDR3 DNA reads TGTGCCACCCGGGGGGACGGCGAGACCCAGTACTTC.

There are many counts of this clonotype. The chain uses TRBV29-1 and TRBJ2-7; TRBD1 might be the D (5 bases). The CDR3 consists of 12 residues. CDR1 SQVTM and CDR2 ANQGSEA come from the germline V gene. With 4 bases removed from V and 3 bases from J, the gap between germline ends came to 10 bases. As DNA, the CDR3 is TGCAGCGTTGTAGGACACCGCTACGAGCAGTACTTC. Its translation is CSVVGHRYEQYF.

This clonotype was found a few times. The chain couples TRBV6-1 to TRBJ1-3, with TRBD1 matching over 7 bases. This CDR3 contains 14 residues. The V gene end was trimmed by 6 bases and the J gene end by 7 bases; junction bases not matched to a gene: 9. The V gene's germline CDR1 is MNHNS and CDR2 SASEGT. The CDR3 spells CASSPGTAANTIYF. In nucleotides, the CDR3 is TGTGCCAGCAGCCCCGGGACAGCCGCCAACACCATATATTTT.

This clonotype was seen at least ten times. The rearrangement uses TRBV12-3 or TRBV12-4 and TRBJ2-7; D is unresolved. The CDR3 extends over 13 amino acids. Between the trimmed V and J ends, which lost 4 bases and 4 bases, there was a span of 11 bases. The CDR3 DNA reads TGTGCCAGCAGTTGGCGGCAGATATACGAGCAGTACTTC. This codes for CASSWRQIYEQYF.

The chain carries TRBV10-3 and TRBJ1-5; TRBD1 is a possible D gene (5 bases). The CDR3 covers 13 residues. The ends were cut back, 8 bases at V and 4 bases at J, with 12 bases in the middle. In germline, CDR1 is ENHRY, CDR2 SYGVKD. CDR3 in amino acids: CAISSGRNQPQHF. The CDR3 coding sequence is TGTGCCATCTCGTCGGGGCGGAATCAGCCCCAGCATTTT.

There are a few counts of this clonotype. The CDR3 nucleotides are TGTGCCAGCGGAACCCCTCCAGGGACCCAGTACTTC. This gives the protein CASGTPPGTQYF. The gene calls are TRBV7-8 and TRBJ2-5, with unresolved D. V gave up 8 bases and J gave up 7 bases, with 14 bases separating them. The CDR3 is 12 amino acids. The germline CDR1 and CDR2 sequences are SGHVS and FQNEAQ.

The rearrangement uses TRBV5-1 and TRBJ2-5; D gene uncertain. The germline gives CDR1 SGHRS, CDR2 YFSETQ. This CDR3 has 13 amino acids. Trimming shortened V by 0 bases and J by 7 bases, and 10 bases separated the two germline ends. The CDR3 nucleotides read TGCGCCAGCAGCTTGGGTAGGCAACCGACCCAGTACTTC. Translated, it gives CASSLGRQPTQYF.

This chain connects TRBV20-1 to TRBJ1-1, with D possibly being TRBD1 (5 bases). Deletions cut 2 bases from V and 4 bases from J, with 11 bases between. CDR1 is DFQATT and CDR2 is SNEGSKA in the germline V gene (reference sequence). This CDR3 has 13 residues. DNA for the CDR3: TGCAGTGCTAGAAGTGCGGGGGGCACTGAAGCTTTCTTT. This codes for CSARSAGGTEAFF.

The chain is built from TRBV12-3 or TRBV12-4 and TRBJ1-1; no clear D. This CDR3 region has 11 residues. The V and J ends lost 5 bases and 10 bases respectively, with 11 bases between them. The CDR3 DNA reads as TGTGCCAGCAGTAGCCCCTCAGGAGCTTTCTTT. The encoded protein is CASSSPSGAFF.

J is TRBJ1-6 and V is TRBV25-1, with D unclear. Germline values: CDR1 MGHDK, CDR2 SYGVNS. This CDR3 region has 13 residues. Between the trimmed V and J ends, which lost 10 bases and 8 bases, there was a span of 15 bases. This chain's CDR3 is CATSRSAYSPLHF. The CDR3 region has the DNA TGTGCCACCTCACGGTCGGCATATTCACCCCTCCACTTT.

This chain joins TRBV3-1 and TRBJ1-5, with D uncertain. Looked up from germline, CDR1 is LGHDT and CDR2 is YNNKEL (reference sequence). The V end was cut by 5 bases, the J end by 1 base, with 6 bases between. This CDR3 has 13 residues. The DNA of the CDR3 is TGTGCCAGCAGCGTCAGGAGCAATCAGCCCCAGCATTTT. Translated: CASSVRSNQPQHF.

The table lists this clonotype with a few counts. DNA of the CDR3: TGCAGTGCTGTGGGGGTTTGGGGGATCAATCAGCCCCAGCATTTT. Protein: CSAVGVWGINQPQHF. V is TRBV20-1 and J is TRBJ1-5; tentative D call: TRBD1 (5 bases). The germline gives CDR1 DFQATT, CDR2 SNEGSKA (reference sequence). V lost 5 bases, J lost 3 bases, and 17 bases lay in between. This CDR3 is 15 amino acids long.

The chain is built from TRBV5-1 and TRBJ2-3; 14 bases agree with TRBD2. The junction had 8 bases not matched to a gene; V was cut back by 1 base and J by 1 base. CDR3 length: 19 amino acids. Germline CDR1 and CDR2: SGHRS and YFSETQ. The CDR3 protein is CASSLSGTSGSLGTDTQYF. As DNA, the CDR3 is TGCGCCAGCAGCTTGTCGGGGACTAGCGGGAGTTTAGGCACAGATACGCAGTATTTT.

The CDR3 sequence is CATSRDGRQQETQYF. The CDR3 nucleotides are TGTGCCACCAGCAGAGACGGGAGACAGCAAGAGACCCAGTACTTC. The chain employs TRBV15 and TRBJ2-5, with D perhaps matching TRBD2 (6 bases). The CDR3 is 15 amino acids. V was shortened by 0 bases and J by 2 bases, with 10 bases between the two germline ends. Germline V gene sequence: CDR1 LNHNV, CDR2 YYDKDF (reference sequence).